This TCR beta chain was captured by sequencing in a study of cytomegalovirus exposure and HLA in healthy donors. V was clipped by 4 bases and J by 0 bases, with 10 bases between them. Germline V gene sequence: CDR1 KGHSH, CDR2 LQKENI. This CDR3 region has 14 residues. Use of 60 Vbeta and 13 Jbeta primers characterized the PCR. TCRdb keeps only in-frame clones here, not all; method: immunoSEQ multiplex PCR. This sample has about 170,000 clones; about 82% occur once, and the top ten carry about 0.77%. The TCR originated in a woman younger than 30 in good health and CMV-seronegative. The sequenced material came from PBMCs. This chain joins TRBV18 and TRBJ2-7; D is uncertain. The CDR3: CASSQEAPSYEQYF. The CDR3, as DNA: TGTGCCAGCTCACAAGAGGCTCCCTCCTACGAGCAGTACTTC.